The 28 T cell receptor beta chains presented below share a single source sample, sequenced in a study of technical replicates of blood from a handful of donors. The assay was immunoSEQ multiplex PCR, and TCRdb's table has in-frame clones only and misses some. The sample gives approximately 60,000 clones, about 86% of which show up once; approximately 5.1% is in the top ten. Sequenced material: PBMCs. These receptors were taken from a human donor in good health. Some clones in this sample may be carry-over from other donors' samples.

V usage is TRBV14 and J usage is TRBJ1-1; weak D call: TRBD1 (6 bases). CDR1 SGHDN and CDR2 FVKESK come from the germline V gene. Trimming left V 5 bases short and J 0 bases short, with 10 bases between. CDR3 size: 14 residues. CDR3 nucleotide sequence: TGTGCCAGCAGCTGGGCAGGGGTGAACACTGAAGCTTTCTTT. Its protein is CASSWAGVNTEAFF.

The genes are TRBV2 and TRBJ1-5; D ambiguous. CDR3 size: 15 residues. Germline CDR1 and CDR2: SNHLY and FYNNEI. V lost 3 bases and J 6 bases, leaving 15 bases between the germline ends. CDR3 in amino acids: CASSDRGRKSQPQHF. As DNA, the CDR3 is TGTGCCAGCAGTGACCGGGGAAGGAAGAGTCAGCCCCAGCATTTT.

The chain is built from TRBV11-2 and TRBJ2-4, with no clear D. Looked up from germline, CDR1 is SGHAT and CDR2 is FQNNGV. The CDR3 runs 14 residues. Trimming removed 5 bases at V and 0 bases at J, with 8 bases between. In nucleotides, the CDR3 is TGTGCCAGCAGCCCAACAGTAGCCAAAAACATTCAGTACTTC. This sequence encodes CASSPTVAKNIQYF.

The CDR3 sequence is CASSQVFGSNEKLFF. CDR3 in DNA: TGTGCCAGCAGCCAAGTATTCGGTTCTAATGAAAAACTGTTTTTT. The V call is TRBV14, the J call TRBJ1-4; D ambiguous. The CDR3 runs to 15 residues. The ends were cut back, 1 base at V and 3 bases at J, with 9 bases in the middle. Germline V gene sequence: CDR1 SGHDN, CDR2 FVKESK.

The CDR3 loop is CASSLGAGPSYEQYF. The DNA of the CDR3 is TGTGCCAGCAGCTTAGGGGCGGGGCCTTCGTACGAGCAGTACTTC. The genes are TRBV7-2 and TRBJ2-7, with D perhaps matching TRBD2 (6 bases). Trimming stripped 1 base from V and 4 bases from J, with 14 bases between. This CDR3 contains 15 residues. The germline CDR1 and CDR2 sequences are SGHTA and FQGNSA.

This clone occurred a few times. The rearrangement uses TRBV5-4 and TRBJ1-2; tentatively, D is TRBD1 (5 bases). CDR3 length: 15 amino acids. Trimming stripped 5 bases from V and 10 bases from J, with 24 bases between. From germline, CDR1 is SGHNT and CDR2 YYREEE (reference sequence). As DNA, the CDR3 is TGTGCCAGCAGTGGGGGGGACCGCTGGTATTCCGACTACACCTTC. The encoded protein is CASSGGDRWYSDYTF.

The DNA for the CDR3 is TGTGCCAGTAGGCCCTATACAACTAATGAAAAACTGTTTTTT. Amino acid sequence: CASRPYTTNEKLFF. The V gene is TRBV19, the J gene TRBJ1-4; no clear D. The V gene's germline CDR1 is LNHDA and CDR2 SQIVND (reference sequence). The CDR3 sequence is 14 residues long. Trimming removed 6 bases from V and 0 bases from J, with 8 bases in between.

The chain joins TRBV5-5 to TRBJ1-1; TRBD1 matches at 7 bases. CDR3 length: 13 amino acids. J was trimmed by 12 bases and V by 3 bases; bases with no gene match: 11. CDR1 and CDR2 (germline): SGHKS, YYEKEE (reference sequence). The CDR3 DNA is TGTGCCAGCAGCTACCAGGGGGGTCGGGTGTCTTTCTTT. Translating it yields CASSYQGGRVSFF.

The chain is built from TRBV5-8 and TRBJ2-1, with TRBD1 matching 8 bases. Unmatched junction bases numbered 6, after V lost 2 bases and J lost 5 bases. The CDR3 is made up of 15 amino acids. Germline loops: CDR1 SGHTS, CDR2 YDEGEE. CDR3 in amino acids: CASSFRTGSNNEQFF. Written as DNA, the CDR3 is TGTGCCAGCAGCTTCAGGACAGGGAGCAACAATGAGCAGTTCTTC.

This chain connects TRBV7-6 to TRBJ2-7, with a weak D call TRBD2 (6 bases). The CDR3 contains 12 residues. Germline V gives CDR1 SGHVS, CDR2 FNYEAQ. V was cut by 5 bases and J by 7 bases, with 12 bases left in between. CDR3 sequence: CASSPDGREQYF. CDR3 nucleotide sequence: TGTGCCAGCAGCCCCGACGGGAGAGAGCAGTACTTC.

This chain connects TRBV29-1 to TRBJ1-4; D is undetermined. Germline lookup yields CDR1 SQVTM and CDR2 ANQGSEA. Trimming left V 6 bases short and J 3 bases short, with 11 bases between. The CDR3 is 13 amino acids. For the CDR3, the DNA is TGCAGCGTAGGAGAGGGATCTAATGAAAAACTGTTTTTT. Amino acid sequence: CSVGEGSNEKLFF.

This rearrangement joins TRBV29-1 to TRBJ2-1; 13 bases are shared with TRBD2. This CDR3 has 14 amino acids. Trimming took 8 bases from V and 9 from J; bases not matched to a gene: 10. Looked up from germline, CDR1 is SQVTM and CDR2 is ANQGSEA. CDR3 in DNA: TGCAGCTCAAGGACTAGCGGGGGATATGGTGAGCAGTTCTTC. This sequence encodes CSSRTSGGYGEQFF.

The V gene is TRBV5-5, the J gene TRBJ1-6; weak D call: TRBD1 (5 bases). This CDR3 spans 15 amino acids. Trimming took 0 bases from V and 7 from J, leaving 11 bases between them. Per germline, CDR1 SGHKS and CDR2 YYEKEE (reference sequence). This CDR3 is CASSLAVRENSPLHF. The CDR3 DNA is TGTGCCAGCAGCTTGGCGGTCAGGGAAAATTCACCCCTCCACTTT.

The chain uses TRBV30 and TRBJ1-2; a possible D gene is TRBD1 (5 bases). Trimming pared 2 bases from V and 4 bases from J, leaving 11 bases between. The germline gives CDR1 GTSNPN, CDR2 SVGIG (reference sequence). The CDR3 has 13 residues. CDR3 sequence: CAWSIQAPYGYTF. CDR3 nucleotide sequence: TGTGCCTGGAGTATACAGGCCCCCTATGGCTACACCTTC.

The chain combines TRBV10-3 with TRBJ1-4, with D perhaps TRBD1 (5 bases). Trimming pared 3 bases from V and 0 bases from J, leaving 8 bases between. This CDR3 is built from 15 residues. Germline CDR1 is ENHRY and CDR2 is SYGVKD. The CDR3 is CAISEGAATNEKLFF. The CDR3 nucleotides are TGTGCCATCAGTGAAGGGGCTGCAACTAATGAAAAACTGTTTTTT.

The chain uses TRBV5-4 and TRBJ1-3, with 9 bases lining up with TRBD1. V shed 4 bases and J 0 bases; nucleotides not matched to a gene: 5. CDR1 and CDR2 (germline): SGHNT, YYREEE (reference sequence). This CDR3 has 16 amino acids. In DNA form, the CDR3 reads TGTGCCAGCAGCAAGGGACAGGGAACCTCTGGAAACACCATATATTTT. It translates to CASSKGQGTSGNTIYF.

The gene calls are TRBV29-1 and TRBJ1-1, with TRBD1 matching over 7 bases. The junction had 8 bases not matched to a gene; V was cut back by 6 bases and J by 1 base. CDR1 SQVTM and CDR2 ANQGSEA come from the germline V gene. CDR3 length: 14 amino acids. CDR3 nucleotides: TGCAGCGTCTTCCCCGGGACAGCGAACACTGAAGCTTTCTTT. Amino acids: CSVFPGTANTEAFF.

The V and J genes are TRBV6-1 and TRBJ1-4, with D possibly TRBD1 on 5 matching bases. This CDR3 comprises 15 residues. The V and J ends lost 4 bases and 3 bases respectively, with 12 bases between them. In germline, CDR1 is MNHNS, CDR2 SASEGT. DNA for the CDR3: TGTGCCAGCAGTGGTCGCGGGGGTTCTAATGAAAAACTGTTTTTT. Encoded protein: CASSGRGGSNEKLFF.

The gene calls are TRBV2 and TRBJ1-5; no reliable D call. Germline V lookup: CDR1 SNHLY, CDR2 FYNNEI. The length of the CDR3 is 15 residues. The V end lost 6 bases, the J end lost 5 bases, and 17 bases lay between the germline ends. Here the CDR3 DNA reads TGTGCCAGCAGCCCCGGGTTTGGGTTATATCAGCCCCAGCATTTT. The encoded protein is CASSPGFGLYQPQHF.

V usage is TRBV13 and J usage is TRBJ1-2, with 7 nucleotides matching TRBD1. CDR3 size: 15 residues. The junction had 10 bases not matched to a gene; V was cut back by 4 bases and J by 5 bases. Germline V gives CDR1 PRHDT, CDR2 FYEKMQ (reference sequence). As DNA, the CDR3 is TGTGCCAGCAGCTACCAGGGGGGTATACAGTATGGCTACACCTTC. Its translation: CASSYQGGIQYGYTF.

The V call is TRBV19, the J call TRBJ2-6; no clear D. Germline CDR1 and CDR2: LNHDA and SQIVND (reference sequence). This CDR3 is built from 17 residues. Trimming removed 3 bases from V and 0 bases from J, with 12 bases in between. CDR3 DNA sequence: TGTGCCAGTAGTATGGGCAGCCTGTTCTCTGGGGCCAACGTCCTGACTTTC. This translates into CASSMGSLFSGANVLTF. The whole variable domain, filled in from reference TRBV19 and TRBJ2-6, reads DGGITQSPKYLFRKEGQNVTLSCEQNLNHDAMYWYRQDPGQGLRLIYYSQIVNDFQKGDIAEGYSVSREKKESFPLTVTSAQKNPTAFYLCASSMGSLFSGANVLTFGAGSRLTVL.

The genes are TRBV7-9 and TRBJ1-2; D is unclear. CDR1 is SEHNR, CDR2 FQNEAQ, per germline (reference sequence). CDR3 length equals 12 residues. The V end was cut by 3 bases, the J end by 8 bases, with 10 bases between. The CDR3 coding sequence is TGTGCCAGCAGCTTCCAGAGCGTAGGCTACACCTTC. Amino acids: CASSFQSVGYTF.

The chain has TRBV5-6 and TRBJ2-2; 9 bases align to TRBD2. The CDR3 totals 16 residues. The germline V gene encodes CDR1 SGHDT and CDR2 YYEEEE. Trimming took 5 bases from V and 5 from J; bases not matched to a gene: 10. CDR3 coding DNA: TGTGCCAGCAGTGATGGGCTAGCGGGGCTTACCGGGGAGCTGTTTTTT. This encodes CASSDGLAGLTGELFF.

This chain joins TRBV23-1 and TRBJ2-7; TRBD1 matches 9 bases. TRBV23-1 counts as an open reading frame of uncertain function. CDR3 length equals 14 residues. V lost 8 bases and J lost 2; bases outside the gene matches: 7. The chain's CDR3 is CASVYRDRAYEQYF. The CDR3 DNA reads TGCGCCAGCGTATACCGGGACAGGGCCTACGAGCAGTACTTC.

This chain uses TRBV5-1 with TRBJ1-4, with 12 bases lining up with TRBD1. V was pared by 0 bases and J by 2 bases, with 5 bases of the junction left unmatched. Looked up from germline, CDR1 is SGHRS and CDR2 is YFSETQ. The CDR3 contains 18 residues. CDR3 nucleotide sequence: TGCGCCAGCAGCTTGGGGGACAGGGGGCAGAGGACTAATGAAAAACTGTTTTTT. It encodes CASSLGDRGQRTNEKLFF.

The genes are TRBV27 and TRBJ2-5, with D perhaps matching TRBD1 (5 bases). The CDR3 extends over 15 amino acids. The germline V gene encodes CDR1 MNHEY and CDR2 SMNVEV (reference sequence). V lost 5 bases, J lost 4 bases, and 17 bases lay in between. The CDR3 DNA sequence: TGTGCCAGCAGTCCAATAGGGGCCCAAGGAGAGACCCAGTACTTC. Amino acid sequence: CASSPIGAQGETQYF.

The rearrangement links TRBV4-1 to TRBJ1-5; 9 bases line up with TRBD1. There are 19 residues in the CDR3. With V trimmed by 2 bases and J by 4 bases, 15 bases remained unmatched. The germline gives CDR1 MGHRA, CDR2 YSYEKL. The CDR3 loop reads CASSQWVNVGQGGNQPQHF. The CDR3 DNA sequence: TGCGCCAGCAGCCAATGGGTTAATGTGGGACAGGGAGGGAATCAGCCCCAGCATTTT.

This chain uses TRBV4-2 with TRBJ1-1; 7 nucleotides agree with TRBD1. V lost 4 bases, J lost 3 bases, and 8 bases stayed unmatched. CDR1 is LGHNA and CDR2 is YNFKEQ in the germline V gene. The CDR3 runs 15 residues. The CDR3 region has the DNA TGTGCCAGCAGCCCGACAGGGAAGGTAGACACTGAAGCTTTCTTT. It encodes CASSPTGKVDTEAFF.